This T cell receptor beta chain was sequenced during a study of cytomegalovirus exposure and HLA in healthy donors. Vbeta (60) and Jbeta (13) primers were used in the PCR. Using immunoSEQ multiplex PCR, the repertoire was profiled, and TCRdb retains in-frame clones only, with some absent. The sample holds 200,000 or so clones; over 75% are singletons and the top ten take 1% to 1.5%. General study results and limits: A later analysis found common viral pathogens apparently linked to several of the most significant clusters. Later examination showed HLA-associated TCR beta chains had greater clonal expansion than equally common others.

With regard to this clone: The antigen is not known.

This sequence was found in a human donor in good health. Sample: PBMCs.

CDR3 bases: TGCGCCAGCAGCCAAGATCCCGACAGTACGGAACCCCAGCATTTT. Protein sequence: CASSQDPDSTEPQHF. The rearrangement uses TRBV4-1 and TRBJ1-5, with D possibly being TRBD1 (5 bases). Germline CDR1 MGHRA, CDR2 YSYEKL. The V end was cut by 0 bases, the J end by 10 bases, with 16 bases between. The length of the CDR3 is 15 residues.